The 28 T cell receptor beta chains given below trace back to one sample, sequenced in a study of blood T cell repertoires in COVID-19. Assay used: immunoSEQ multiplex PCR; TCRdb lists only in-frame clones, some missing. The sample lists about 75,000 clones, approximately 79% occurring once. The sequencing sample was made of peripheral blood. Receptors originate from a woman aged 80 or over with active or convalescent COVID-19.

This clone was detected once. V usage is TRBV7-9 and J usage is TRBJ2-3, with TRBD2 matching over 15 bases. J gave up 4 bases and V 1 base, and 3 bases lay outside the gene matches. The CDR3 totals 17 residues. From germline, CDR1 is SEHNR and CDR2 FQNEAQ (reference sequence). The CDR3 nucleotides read TGTGCCAGCAGCTTAGGACGGACTAGCGGGGGGGCAGATACGCAGTATTTT. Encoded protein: CASSLGRTSGGADTQYF.

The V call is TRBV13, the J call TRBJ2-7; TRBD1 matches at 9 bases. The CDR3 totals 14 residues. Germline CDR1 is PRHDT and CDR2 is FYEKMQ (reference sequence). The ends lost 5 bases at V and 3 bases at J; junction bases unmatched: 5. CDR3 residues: CASSQRQGGYEQYF. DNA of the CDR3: TGTGCCAGCAGCCAAAGACAGGGGGGCTACGAGCAGTACTTC.

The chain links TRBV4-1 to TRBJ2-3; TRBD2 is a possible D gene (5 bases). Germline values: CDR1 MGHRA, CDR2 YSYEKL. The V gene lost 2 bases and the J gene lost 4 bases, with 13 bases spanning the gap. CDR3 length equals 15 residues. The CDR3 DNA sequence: TGCGCCAGCAGCCAAAGGTTAGGAGGCGCAGATACGCAGTATTTT. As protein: CASSQRLGGADTQYF.

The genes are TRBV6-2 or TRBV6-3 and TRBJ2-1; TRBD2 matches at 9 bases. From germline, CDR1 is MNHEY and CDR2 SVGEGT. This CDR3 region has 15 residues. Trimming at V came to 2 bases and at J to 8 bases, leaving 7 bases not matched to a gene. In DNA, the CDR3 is TGTGCCAGCAGTTACGAGGCGGGAGGGCCCTATGAGCAGTTCTTC. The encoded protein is CASSYEAGGPYEQFF.

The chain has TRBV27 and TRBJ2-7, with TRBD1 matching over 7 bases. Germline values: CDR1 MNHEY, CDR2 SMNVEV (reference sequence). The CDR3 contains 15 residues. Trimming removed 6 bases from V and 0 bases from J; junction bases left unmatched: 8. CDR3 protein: CASRRTGAPSYEQYF. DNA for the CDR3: TGTGCCAGCAGACGCACAGGGGCCCCCTCCTACGAGCAGTACTTC.

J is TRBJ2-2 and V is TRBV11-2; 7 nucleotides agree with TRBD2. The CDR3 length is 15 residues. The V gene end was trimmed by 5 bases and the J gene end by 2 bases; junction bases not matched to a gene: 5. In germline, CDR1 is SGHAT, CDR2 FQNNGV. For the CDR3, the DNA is TGTGCCAGCAGCGCACCGGGAGGCAACACCGGGGAGCTGTTTTTT. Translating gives CASSAPGGNTGELFF.

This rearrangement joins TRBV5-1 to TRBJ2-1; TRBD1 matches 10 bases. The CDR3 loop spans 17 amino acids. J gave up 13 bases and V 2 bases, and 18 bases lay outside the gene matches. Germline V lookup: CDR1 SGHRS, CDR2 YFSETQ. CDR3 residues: CASSFTAGTGAPREQFF. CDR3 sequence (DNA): TGCGCCAGCAGCTTTACCGCCGGGACAGGGGCCCCCAGAGAACAGTTCTTC.

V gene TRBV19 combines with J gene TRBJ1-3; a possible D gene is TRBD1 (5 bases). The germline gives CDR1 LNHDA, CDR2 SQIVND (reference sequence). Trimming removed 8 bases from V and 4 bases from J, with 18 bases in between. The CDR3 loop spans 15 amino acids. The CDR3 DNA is TGTGCCAGTTCTCGTGTAGGGGATAGCGGAAACACCATATATTTT. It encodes CASSRVGDSGNTIYF. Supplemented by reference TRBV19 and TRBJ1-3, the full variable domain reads DGGITQSPKYLFRKEGQNVTLSCEQNLNHDAMYWYRQDPGQGLRLIYYSQIVNDFQKGDIAEGYSVSREKKESFPLTVTSAQKNPTAFYLCASSRVGDSGNTIYFGEGSWLTVV.

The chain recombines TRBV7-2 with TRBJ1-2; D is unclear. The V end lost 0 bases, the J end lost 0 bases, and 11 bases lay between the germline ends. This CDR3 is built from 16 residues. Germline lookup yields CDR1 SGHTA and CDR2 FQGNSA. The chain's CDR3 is CASSLASGLTNYGYTF. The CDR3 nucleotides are TGTGCCAGCAGCTTAGCCTCAGGCCTTACTAACTATGGCTACACCTTC.

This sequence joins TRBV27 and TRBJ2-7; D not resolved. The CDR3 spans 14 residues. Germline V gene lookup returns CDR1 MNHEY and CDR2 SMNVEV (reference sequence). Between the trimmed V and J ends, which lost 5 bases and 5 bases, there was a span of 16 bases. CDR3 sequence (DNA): TGTGCCAGCAGTCCATGGCACCTTCCCCACGAGCAGTACTTC. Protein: CASSPWHLPHEQYF.

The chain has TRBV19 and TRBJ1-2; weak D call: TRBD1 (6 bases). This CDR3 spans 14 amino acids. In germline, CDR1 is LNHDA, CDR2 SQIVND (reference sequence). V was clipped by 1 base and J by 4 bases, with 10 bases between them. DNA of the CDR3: TGTGCCAGTAGTATAGGAACAGGGTCCTATGGCTACACCTTC. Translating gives CASSIGTGSYGYTF.

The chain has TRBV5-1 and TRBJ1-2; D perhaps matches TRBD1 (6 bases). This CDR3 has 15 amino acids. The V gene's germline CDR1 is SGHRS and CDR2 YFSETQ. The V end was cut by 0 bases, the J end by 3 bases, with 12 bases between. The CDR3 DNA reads TGCGCCAGCAGCTTGGAACAGGGCCCCGACTATGGCTACACCTTC. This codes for CASSLEQGPDYGYTF.

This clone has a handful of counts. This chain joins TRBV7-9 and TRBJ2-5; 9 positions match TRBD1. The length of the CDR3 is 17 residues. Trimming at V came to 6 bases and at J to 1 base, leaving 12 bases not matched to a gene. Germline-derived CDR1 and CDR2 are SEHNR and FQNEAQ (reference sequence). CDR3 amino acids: CASRPRRDRAGQETQYF. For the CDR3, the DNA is TGTGCCAGCAGACCACGCCGGGACAGGGCTGGCCAAGAGACCCAGTACTTC.

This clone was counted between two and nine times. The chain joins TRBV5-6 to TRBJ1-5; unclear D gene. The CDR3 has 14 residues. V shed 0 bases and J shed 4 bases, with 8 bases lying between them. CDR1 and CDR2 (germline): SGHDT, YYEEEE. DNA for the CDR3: TGTGCCAGCAGCTTGGCCGAGAAAAATCAGCCCCAGCATTTT. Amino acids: CASSLAEKNQPQHF.

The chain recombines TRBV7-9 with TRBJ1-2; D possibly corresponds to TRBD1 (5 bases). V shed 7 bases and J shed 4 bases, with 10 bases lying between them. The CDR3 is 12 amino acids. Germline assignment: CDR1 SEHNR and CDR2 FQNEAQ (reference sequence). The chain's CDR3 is CASTDRVYGYTF. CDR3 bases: TGTGCCAGCACCGACAGAGTCTATGGCTACACCTTC.

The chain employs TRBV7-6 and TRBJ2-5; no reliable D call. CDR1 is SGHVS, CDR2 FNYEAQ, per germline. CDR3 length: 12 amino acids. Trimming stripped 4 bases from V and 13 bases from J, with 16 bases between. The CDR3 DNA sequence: TGTGCCAGCAGCTCGTCTGCGATTAGTCTGTACTTC. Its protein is CASSSSAISLYF.

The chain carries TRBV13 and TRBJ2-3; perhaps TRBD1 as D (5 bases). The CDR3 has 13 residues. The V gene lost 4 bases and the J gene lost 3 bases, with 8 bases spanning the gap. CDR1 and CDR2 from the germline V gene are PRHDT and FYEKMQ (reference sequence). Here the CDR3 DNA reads TGTGCCAGCAGCTGGAGACAGACAGATACGCAGTATTTT. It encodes CASSWRQTDTQYF.

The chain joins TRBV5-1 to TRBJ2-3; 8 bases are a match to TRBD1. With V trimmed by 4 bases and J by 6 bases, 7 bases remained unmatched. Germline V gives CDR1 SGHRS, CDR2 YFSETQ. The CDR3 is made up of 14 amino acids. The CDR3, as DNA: TGCGCCAGCAGCCACACAGGGGGTTCGGATACGCAGTATTTT. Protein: CASSHTGGSDTQYF.

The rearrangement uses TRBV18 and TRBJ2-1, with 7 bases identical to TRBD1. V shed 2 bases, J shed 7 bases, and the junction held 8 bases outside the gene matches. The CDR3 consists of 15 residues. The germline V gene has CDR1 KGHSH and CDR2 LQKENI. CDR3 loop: CASSPRQGEGNEQFF. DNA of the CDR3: TGTGCCAGCTCACCAAGGCAGGGGGAAGGAAATGAGCAGTTCTTC. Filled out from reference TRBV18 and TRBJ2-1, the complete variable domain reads NAGVMQNPRHLVRRRGQEARLRCSPMKGHSHVYWYRQLPEEGLKFMVYLQKENIIDESGMPKERFSAEFPKEGPSILRIQQVVRGDSAAYFCASSPRQGEGNEQFFGPGTRLTVL.

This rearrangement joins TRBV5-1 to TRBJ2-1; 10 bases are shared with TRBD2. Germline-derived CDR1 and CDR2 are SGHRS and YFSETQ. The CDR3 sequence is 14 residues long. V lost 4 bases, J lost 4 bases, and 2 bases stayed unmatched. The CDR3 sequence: CASSILAGYNEQFF. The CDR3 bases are TGCGCCAGCAGCATACTAGCGGGGTACAATGAGCAGTTCTTC.

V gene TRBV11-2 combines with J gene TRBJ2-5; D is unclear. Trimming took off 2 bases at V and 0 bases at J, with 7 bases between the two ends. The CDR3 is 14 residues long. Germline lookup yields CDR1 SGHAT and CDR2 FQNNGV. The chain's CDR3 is CASSLLTYQETQYF. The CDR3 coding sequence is TGTGCCAGCAGCTTACTAACCTACCAAGAGACCCAGTACTTC.

The CDR3 DNA reads TGTGCCAGCAGCTTAGGGGAGCTGAGGCCCCAGCATTTT. It yields the protein CASSLGELRPQHF. J is TRBJ1-5 and V is TRBV7-2; D call uncertain. This CDR3 is 13 amino acids long. CDR1 and CDR2 (germline): SGHTA, FQGNSA. The V end lost 1 base, the J end lost 9 bases, and 10 bases lay between the germline ends.

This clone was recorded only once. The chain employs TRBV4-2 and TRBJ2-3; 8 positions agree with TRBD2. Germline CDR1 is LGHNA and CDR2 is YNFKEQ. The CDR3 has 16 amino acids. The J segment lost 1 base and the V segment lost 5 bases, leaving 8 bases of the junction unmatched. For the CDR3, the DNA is TGTGCCAGCAGCTATCGGACTAGCTCGCGCACAGATACGCAGTATTTT. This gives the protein CASSYRTSSRTDTQYF.

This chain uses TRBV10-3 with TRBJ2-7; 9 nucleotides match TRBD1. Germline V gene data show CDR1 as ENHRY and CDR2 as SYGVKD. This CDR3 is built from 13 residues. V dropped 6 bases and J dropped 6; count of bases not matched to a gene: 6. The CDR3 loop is CAISPGQGFEQYF. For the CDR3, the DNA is TGTGCCATCAGCCCGGGACAGGGCTTCGAGCAGTACTTC.

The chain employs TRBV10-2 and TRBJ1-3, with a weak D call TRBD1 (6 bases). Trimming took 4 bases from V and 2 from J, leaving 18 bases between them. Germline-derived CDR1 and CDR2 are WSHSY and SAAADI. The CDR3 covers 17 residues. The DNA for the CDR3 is TGCGCCAGCAGTGGGGGGCCCGAGCGGGGGGCTGGAAACACCATATATTTT. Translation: CASSGGPERGAGNTIYF.

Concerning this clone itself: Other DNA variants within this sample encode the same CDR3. The CDR3: CASSVARGETQYF. For the CDR3, the DNA is TGTGCCAGCAGCGTAGCCCGGGGGGAGACCCAGTACTTC. V usage is TRBV9 and J usage is TRBJ2-5; D possibly corresponds to TRBD2 (6 bases). The CDR3 sequence is 13 residues long. V was cut by 0 bases and J by 5 bases, with 8 bases left in between. Germline V gene data show CDR1 as SGDLS and CDR2 as YYNGEE. Full variable domain (missing parts from reference TRBV9 and TRBJ2-5): DSGVTQTPKHLITATGQRVTLRCSPRSGDLSVYWYQQSLDQGLQFLIQYYNGEERAKGNILERFSAQQFPDLHSELNLSSLELGDSALYFCASSVARGETQYFGPGTRLLVL.

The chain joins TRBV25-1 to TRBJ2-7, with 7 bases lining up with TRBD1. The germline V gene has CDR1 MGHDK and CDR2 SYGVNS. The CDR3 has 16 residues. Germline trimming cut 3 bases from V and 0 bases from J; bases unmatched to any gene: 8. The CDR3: CASSEEGRGSSYEQYF. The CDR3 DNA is TGTGCCAGCAGTGAGGAAGGCAGGGGGTCCTCCTACGAGCAGTACTTC.

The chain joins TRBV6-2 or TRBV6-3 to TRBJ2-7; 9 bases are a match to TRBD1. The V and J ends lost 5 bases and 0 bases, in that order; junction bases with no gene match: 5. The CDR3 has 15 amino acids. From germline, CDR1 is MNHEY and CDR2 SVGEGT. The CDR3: CASSSAGQGSYEQYF. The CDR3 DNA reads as TGTGCCAGCAGTAGCGCGGGACAGGGCTCCTACGAGCAGTACTTC.